Included here is one T cell receptor beta chain sequence, with context. The record originates from a study of glioma-infiltrating T cells after dendritic cell vaccination. Across the whole study: Three intradermal dendritic cell vaccine injections were given every two weeks.

Amplification used 60 V beta primers and 13 J beta primers. Data came from immunoSEQ multiplex PCR; TCRdb stores just in-frame clones and leaves some out. The repertoire holds 55,000 to 75,000 clones, with roughly four fifths as singletons. Time point specified: after dendritic cell vaccination, including at tumor progression/relapse. Germline values: CDR1 SGHNT, CDR2 YYREEE (reference sequence). V dropped 4 bases and J dropped 6; count of bases not matched to a gene: 8. This CDR3 has 16 amino acids. V is TRBV5-4 and J is TRBJ2-3, with TRBD2 identical over 13 bases. This sequence was found in a human donor with glioblastoma. Sample: blood, taken after dendritic cell vaccination. DNA for the CDR3: TGTGCCAGCAGCCGGACTAGCGGGGGCTGGGGGGATACGCAGTATTTT. The encoded protein is CASSRTSGGWGDTQYF.